The 16 T cell receptor beta chains reported below all come from one sample, sequenced in a study of identical twins. In TCRdb, the 5' RACE reads were re-called with MiXCR into one record per CDR3 protein. Among some 190,000 distinct CDR3 sequences listed, around a sixth were seen once. The same specimen was also included in a second study, on T cells expressing NK-cell markers.

Material for sequencing was CD8+ T cells sorted from blood. These receptors originate from a woman aged 18-35 years in good health.

This clonotype was detected a few times. This chain joins TRBV7-2 and TRBJ2-3; the D gene is possibly TRBD2 (5 bases). The ends were cut back, 5 bases at V and 7 bases at J, with 13 bases in the middle. The CDR3 runs 13 residues. Germline-derived CDR1 and CDR2 are SGHTA and FQGNSA. The CDR3 here is CASSTDLANTQYF. The DNA for the CDR3 is TGTGCCAGCAGCACGGACTTGGCTAATACGCAGTATTTT.

This clonotype was counted at least ten times. V and J are TRBV7-8 and TRBJ2-6; tentative D call: TRBD1 (5 bases). Germline lookup yields CDR1 SGHVS and CDR2 FQNEAQ. The V and J ends lost 3 bases and 1 base respectively, with 7 bases between them. This CDR3 comprises 15 residues. The chain's CDR3 is CASSFQGSGANVLTF. In nucleotides, the CDR3 is TGTGCCAGCAGCTTCCAGGGATCTGGGGCCAACGTCCTGACTTTC.

This clonotype was seen only a few times. J is TRBJ2-7 and V is TRBV5-1, with TRBD1 matching 8 bases. Germline V gene sequence: CDR1 SGHRS, CDR2 YFSETQ. The CDR3 has 12 amino acids. J was trimmed by 6 bases and V by 5 bases; bases with no gene match: 4. In nucleotides, the CDR3 is TGCGCCAGCAGGTGGACAGGGACCGAGCAGTACTTC. Its protein is CASRWTGTEQYF.

J is TRBJ2-1 and V is TRBV27; D may be TRBD2 (5 bases). V was clipped by 4 bases and J by 3 bases, with 16 bases between them. The CDR3 spans 16 residues. Germline-derived CDR1 and CDR2 are MNHEY and SMNVEV (reference sequence). CDR3 sequence: CASSSSSPSLYNEQFF. The CDR3 bases are TGTGCCAGCAGTTCTTCTAGCCCTTCCCTCTACAATGAGCAGTTCTTC.

CDR3 sequence: CASYFRVGTSDTDTQYF. CDR3 DNA: TGTGCCAGCTATTTCCGAGTCGGGACTAGCGACACAGATACGCAGTATTTT. The V and J genes are TRBV12-3 or TRBV12-4 and TRBJ2-3; 10 nucleotides agree with TRBD2. Trimming removed 8 bases from V and 2 bases from J; junction bases left unmatched: 13. The CDR3 runs to 17 residues.

This clonotype was counted ten times or more. CDR3 amino acids: CASSSLRSEQYF. CDR3 coding DNA: TGTGCCAGCAGCTCCCTCCGTAGCGAGCAGTACTTC. The chain recombines TRBV12-3 or TRBV12-4 with TRBJ2-7; no clear D gene. The V end was cut by 6 bases, the J end by 6 bases, with 12 bases between. This CDR3 has 12 residues.

A few counts support this clonotype. This sequence joins TRBV7-2 and TRBJ2-5; 9 positions match TRBD2. The CDR3 loop spans 17 amino acids. Germline trimming cut 5 bases from V and 4 bases from J; bases unmatched to any gene: 14. Germline V gene sequence: CDR1 SGHTA, CDR2 FQGNSA. This CDR3 is CASSTARREGLGETQYF. CDR3 in DNA: TGTGCCAGCAGCACCGCCAGGCGGGAGGGCCTTGGAGAGACCCAGTACTTC.

This clonotype occurred a few times. The chain carries TRBV7-2 and TRBJ2-7; D remains ambiguous. The CDR3 covers 14 residues. V was cut by 0 bases and J by 5 bases, with 11 bases left in between. Looked up from germline, CDR1 is SGHTA and CDR2 is FQGNSA. CDR3 sequence: CASSLARVRNEQYF. For the CDR3, the DNA is TGTGCCAGCAGCTTAGCTCGGGTCAGAAACGAGCAGTACTTC.

The chain recombines TRBV19 with TRBJ2-7, with D possibly TRBD1 on 6 matching bases. The CDR3 is made up of 14 amino acids. The V end was cut by 6 bases, the J end by 2 bases, with 14 bases between. CDR1 and CDR2 (germline): LNHDA, SQIVND (reference sequence). The CDR3 sequence is CASSLRTAPYEQYF. CDR3 coding DNA: TGTGCCAGTAGCCTAAGGACAGCCCCCTACGAGCAGTACTTC. The variable domain in full, with the rest retrieved from reference TRBV19 and TRBJ2-7, is DGGITQSPKYLFRKEGQNVTLSCEQNLNHDAMYWYRQDPGQGLRLIYYSQIVNDFQKGDIAEGYSVSREKKESFPLTVTSAQKNPTAFYLCASSLRTAPYEQYFGPGTRLTVT.

V and J are TRBV27 and TRBJ2-5; 12 positions agree with TRBD2. V lost 2 bases and J lost 2; bases outside the gene matches: 0. The germline V gene has CDR1 MNHEY and CDR2 SMNVEV (reference sequence). The CDR3 runs 15 residues. CDR3 in amino acids: CASSLLAGGQETQYF. The CDR3 DNA follows: TGTGCCAGCAGTTTACTAGCGGGGGGGCAAGAGACCCAGTACTTC.

This clonotype was recorded a few times. This sequence joins TRBV27 and TRBJ1-1; 8 nucleotides match TRBD1. V gave up 5 bases and J gave up 0 bases; unmatched junction bases: 5. CDR1 is MNHEY and CDR2 is SMNVEV in the germline V gene (reference sequence). The CDR3 length is 15 residues. The CDR3 sequence is CASSITGGLNTEAFF. The CDR3 DNA reads as TGTGCCAGCAGTATTACAGGGGGACTGAACACTGAAGCTTTCTTT.

This clonotype was recorded a few times. J is TRBJ2-7 and V is TRBV4-1; 10 bases map to TRBD1. J lost 3 bases, V lost 0 bases, and 8 bases had no gene match. This CDR3 has 17 residues. Germline values: CDR1 MGHRA, CDR2 YSYEKL. CDR3: CASSQDHGDRGLYEQYF. The CDR3, as DNA: TGCGCCAGCAGCCAAGATCACGGAGACAGGGGGCTCTACGAGCAGTACTTC.

This clonotype was recorded at least ten times. The genes are TRBV12-3 or TRBV12-4 and TRBJ2-1; D is perhaps TRBD1 or TRBD2 (5 bases each). Trimming took 4 bases from V and 3 from J, leaving 10 bases between them. This CDR3 spans 14 amino acids. In DNA, the CDR3 is TGTGCCAGCAGTTCCGGGACCGGCTACAATGAGCAGTTCTTC. The encoded protein is CASSSGTGYNEQFF.

The J gene is TRBJ1-2, the V gene TRBV9; D is ambiguous. The V gene lost 7 bases and the J gene lost 4 bases, with 8 bases spanning the gap. Germline assignment: CDR1 SGDLS and CDR2 YYNGEE. CDR3 length: 11 residues. In DNA, the CDR3 is TGTGCCAGCGGATTTGGCTATGGCTACACCTTC. Translated, it gives CASGFGYGYTF.

The chain recombines TRBV10-3 with TRBJ2-1; D is uncertain. CDR3 length equals 14 residues. V lost 7 bases and J 0 bases, leaving 10 bases between the germline ends. Germline-derived CDR1 and CDR2 are ENHRY and SYGVKD. The DNA for the CDR3 is TGTGCCATCAAAGAAGGGTACTCCTACAATGAGCAGTTCTTC. It yields the protein CAIKEGYSYNEQFF.

CDR3 region: CATYNDDRGNTGELFF. The CDR3 DNA reads TGTGCCACGTATAACGATGACAGGGGGAACACCGGGGAGCTGTTTTTT. The chain employs TRBV15 and TRBJ2-2; 8 nucleotides line up with TRBD1. There are 16 residues in the CDR3. The V gene's germline CDR1 is LNHNV and CDR2 YYDKDF (reference sequence). With 9 bases clipped from V and 1 base from J, the junction kept 10 bases outside the gene matches.